The clone carrying this T cell receptor (beta chain) was recorded a few times. The data were taken from a study of T cell changes during pregnancy in multiple sclerosis. The table came from immunoSEQ multiplex PCR; TCRdb's copy has only in-frame clones and leaves some out. The sample includes about 39,000 clones, approximately 90% of them seen just once. Germline V gives CDR1 SGDLS, CDR2 YYNGEE. The CDR3 has 18 amino acids. V was clipped by 3 bases and J by 3 bases; unmatched bases: 13. This receptor was identified in a female donor with multiple sclerosis, enrolled in a pregnancy study. The source material was CD8+ T cells from peripheral blood mononuclear cells, sampled in the first trimester of pregnancy. The chain links TRBV9 to TRBJ2-2; 8 bases map to TRBD1. CDR3 DNA sequence: TGTGCCAGCAGCGCGAACACCCTCGACAGGGGAGACACCGGGGAGCTGTTTTTT. Translating gives CASSANTLDRGDTGELFF. The complete variable domain, with remaining parts taken from reference TRBV9 and TRBJ2-2, reads DSGVTQTPKHLITATGQRVTLRCSPRSGDLSVYWYQQSLDQGLQFLIQYYNGEERAKGNILERFSAQQFPDLHSELNLSSLELGDSALYFCASSANTLDRGDTGELFFGEGSRLTVL.